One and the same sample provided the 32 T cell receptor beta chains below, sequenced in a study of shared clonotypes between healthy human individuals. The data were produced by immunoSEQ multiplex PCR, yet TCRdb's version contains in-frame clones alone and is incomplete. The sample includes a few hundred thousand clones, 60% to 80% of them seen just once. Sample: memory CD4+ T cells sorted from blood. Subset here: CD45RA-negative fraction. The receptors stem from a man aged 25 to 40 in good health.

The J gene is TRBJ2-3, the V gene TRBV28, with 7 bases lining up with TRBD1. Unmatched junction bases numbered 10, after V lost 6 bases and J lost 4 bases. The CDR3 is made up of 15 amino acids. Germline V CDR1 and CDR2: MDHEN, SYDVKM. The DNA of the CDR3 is TGTGCCAGCAGCCCCCGACAGGGAACGGCAGATACGCAGTATTTT. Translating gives CASSPRQGTADTQYF. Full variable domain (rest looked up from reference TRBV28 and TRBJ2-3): DVKVTQSSRYLVKRTGEKVFLECVQDMDHENMFWYRQDPGLGLRLIYFSYDVKMKEKGDIPEGYSVSREKKERFSLILESASTNQTSMYLCASSPRQGTADTQYFGPGTRLTVL.

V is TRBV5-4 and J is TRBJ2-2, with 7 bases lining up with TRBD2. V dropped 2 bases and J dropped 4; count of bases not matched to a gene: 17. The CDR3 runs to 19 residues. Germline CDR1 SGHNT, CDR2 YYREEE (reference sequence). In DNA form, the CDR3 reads TGTGCCAGCAGCTTTGATTGGGGCGCGGGAGTGGGGGGCACCGGGGAGCTGTTTTTT. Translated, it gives CASSFDWGAGVGGTGELFF.

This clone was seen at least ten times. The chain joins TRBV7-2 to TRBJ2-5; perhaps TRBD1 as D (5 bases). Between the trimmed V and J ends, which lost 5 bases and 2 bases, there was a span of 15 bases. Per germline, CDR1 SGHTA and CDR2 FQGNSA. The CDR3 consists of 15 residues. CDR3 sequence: CASSAEQGAQETQYF. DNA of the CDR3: TGTGCCAGCAGCGCGGAGCAGGGTGCGCAAGAGACCCAGTACTTC. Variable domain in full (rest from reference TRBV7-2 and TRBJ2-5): GAGVSQSPSNKVTEKGKDVELRCDPISGHTALYWYRQSLGQGLEFLIYFQGNSAPDKSGLPSDRFSAERTGGSVSTLTIQRTQQEDSAVYLCASSAEQGAQETQYFGPGTRLLVL.

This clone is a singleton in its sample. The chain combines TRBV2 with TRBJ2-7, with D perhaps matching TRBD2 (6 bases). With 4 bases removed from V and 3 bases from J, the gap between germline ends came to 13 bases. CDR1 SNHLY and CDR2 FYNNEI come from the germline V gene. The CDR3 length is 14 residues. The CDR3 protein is CASSGLVTLYEQYF. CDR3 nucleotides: TGTGCCAGCAGTGGACTAGTAACCCTCTACGAGCAGTACTTC.

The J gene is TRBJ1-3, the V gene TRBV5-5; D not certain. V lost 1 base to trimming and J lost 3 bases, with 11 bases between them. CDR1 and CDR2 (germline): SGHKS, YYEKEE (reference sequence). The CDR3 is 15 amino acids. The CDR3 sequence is CASSLYGSLGNTIYF. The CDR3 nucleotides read TGTGCCAGCAGCTTGTATGGCAGCCTTGGAAACACCATATATTTT.

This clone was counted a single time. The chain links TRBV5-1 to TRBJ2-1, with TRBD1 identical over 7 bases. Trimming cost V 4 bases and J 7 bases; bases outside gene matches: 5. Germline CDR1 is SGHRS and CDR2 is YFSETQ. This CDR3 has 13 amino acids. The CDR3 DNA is TGCGCCAGCAGCCTCGGGACAGCTAATGAGCAGTTCTTC. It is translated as CASSLGTANEQFF.

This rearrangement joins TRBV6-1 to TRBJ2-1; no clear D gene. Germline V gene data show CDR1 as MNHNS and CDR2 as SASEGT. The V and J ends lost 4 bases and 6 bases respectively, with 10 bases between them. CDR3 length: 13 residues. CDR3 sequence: CASSVLLTNEQFF. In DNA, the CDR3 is TGTGCCAGCAGTGTTCTACTAACCAATGAGCAGTTCTTC.

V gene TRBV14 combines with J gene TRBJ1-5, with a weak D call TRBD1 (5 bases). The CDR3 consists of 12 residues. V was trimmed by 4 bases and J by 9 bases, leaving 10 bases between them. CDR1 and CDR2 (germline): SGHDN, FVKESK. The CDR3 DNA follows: TGTGCCAGCAGCCCAGGGTATGGGCCCCAGCATTTT. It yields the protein CASSPGYGPQHF. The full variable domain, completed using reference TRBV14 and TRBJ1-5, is EAGVTQFPSHSVIEKGQTVTLRCDPISGHDNLYWYRRVMGKEIKFLLHFVKESKQDESGMPNNRFLAERTGGTYSTLKVQPAELEDSGVYFCASSPGYGPQHFGDGTRLSIL.

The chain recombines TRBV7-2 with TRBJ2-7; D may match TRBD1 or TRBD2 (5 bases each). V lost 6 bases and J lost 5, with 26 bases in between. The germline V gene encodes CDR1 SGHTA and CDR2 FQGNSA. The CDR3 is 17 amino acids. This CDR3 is CASSTRAIGKGTHEQYF. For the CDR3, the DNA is TGTGCCAGCAGTACAAGGGCCATAGGTAAGGGGACGCACGAGCAGTACTTC.

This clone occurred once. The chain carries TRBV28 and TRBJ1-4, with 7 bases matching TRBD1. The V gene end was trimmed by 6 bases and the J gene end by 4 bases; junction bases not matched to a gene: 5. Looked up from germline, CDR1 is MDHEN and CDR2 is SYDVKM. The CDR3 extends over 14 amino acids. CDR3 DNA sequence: TGTGCCAGCAGCCAGGGACAGAGTAATGAAAAACTGTTTTTT. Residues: CASSQGQSNEKLFF. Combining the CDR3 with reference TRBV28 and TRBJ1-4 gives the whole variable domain DVKVTQSSRYLVKRTGEKVFLECVQDMDHENMFWYRQDPGLGLRLIYFSYDVKMKEKGDIPEGYSVSREKKERFSLILESASTNQTSMYLCASSQGQSNEKLFFGSGTQLSVL.

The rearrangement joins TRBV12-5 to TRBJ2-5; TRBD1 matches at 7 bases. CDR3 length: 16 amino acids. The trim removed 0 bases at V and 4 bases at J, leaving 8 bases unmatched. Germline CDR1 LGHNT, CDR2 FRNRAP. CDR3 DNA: TGTGCTAGTGGTTTGGTACGTCTGGGACAGAGAGAGACCCAGTACTTC. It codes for CASGLVRLGQRETQYF.

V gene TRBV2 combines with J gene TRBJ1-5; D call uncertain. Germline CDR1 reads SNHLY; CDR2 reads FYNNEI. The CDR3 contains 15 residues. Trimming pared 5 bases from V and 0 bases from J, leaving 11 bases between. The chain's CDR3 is CASSKDGDSNQPQHF. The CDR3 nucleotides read TGTGCCAGCAGTAAAGACGGGGATAGCAATCAGCCCCAGCATTTT.

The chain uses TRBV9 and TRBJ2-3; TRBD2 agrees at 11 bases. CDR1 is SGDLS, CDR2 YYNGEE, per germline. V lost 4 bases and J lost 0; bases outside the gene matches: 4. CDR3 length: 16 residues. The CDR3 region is CASSTGTSGSTDTQYF. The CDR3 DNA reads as TGTGCCAGCAGCACAGGGACTAGCGGTAGCACAGATACGCAGTATTTT.

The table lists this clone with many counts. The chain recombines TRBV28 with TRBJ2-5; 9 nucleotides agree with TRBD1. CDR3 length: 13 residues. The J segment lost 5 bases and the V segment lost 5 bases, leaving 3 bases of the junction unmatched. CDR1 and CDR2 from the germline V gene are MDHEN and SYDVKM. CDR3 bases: TGTGCCAGCAGTGAAGGGACAGGGGAGACCCAGTACTTC. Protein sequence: CASSEGTGETQYF.

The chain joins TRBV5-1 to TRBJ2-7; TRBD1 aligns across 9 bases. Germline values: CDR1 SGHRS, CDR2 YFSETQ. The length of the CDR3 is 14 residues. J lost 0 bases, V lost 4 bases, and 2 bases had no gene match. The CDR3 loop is CASSMTGGSYEQYF. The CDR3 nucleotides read TGCGCCAGCAGCATGACAGGGGGCTCCTACGAGCAGTACTTC. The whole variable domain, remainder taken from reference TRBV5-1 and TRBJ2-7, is KAGVTQTPRYLIKTRGQQVTLSCSPISGHRSVSWYQQTPGQGLQFLFEYFSETQRNKGNFPGRFSGRQFSNSRSEMNVSTLELGDSALYLCASSMTGGSYEQYFGPGTRLTVT.

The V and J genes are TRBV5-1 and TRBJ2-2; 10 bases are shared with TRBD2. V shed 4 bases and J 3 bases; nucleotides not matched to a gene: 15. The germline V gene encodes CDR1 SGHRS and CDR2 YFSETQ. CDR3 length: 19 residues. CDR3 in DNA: TGCGCCAGCAGCCCGGGACTAGCGAGCGGACGAGCGTACACCGGGGAGCTGTTTTTT. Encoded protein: CASSPGLASGRAYTGELFF.

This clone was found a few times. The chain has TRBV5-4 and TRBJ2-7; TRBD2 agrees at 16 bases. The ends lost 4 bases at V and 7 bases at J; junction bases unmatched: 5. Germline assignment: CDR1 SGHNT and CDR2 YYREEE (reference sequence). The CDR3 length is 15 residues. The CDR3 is CASSLGTSGRDEQYF. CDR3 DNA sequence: TGTGCCAGCAGCCTGGGGACTAGCGGGAGGGATGAGCAGTACTTC. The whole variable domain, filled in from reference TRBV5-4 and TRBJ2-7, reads ETGVTQSPTHLIKTRGQQVTLRCSSQSGHNTVSWYQQALGQGPQFIFQYYREEENGRGNFPPRFSGLQFPNYSSELNVNALELDDSALYLCASSLGTSGRDEQYFGPGTRLTVT.

Written as DNA, the CDR3 is TGTGCCAGCAGCCCAGCGGTGGTTAGCGACCAAGAGACCCAGTACTTC. The encoded protein is CASSPAVVSDQETQYF. The gene calls are TRBV7-6 and TRBJ2-5; D perhaps matches TRBD2 (5 bases). Germline CDR1 reads SGHVS; CDR2 reads FNYEAQ. The CDR3 covers 16 residues. The V gene lost 5 bases and the J gene lost 0 bases, with 16 bases spanning the gap.

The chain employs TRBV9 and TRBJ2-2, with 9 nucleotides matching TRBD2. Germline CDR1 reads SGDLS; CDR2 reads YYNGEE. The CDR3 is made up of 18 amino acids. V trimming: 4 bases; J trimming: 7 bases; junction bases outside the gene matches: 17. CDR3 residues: CASSQPGGGRAVGGELFF. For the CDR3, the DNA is TGTGCCAGCAGCCAGCCGGGGGGCGGGAGGGCCGTCGGCGGGGAGCTGTTTTTT.

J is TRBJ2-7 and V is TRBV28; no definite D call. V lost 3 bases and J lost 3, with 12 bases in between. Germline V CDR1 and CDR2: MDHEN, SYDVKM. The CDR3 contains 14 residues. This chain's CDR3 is CASSFSGRNYEQYF. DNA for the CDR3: TGTGCCAGCAGTTTTTCGGGTAGGAACTACGAGCAGTACTTC.

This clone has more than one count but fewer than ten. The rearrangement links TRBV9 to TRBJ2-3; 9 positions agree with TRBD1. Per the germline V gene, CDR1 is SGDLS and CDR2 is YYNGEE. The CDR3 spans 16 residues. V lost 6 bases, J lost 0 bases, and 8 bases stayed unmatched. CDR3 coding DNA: TGTGCCAGCAACCCGAGCGGGACAGGGAGCACAGATACGCAGTATTTT. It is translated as CASNPSGTGSTDTQYF.

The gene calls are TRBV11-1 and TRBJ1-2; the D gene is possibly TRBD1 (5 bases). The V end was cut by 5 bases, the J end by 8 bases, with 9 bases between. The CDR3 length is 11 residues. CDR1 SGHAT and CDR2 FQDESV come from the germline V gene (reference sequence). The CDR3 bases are TGTGCCAGCAGCCCAGGGTCGGGCTACACCTTC. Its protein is CASSPGSGYTF. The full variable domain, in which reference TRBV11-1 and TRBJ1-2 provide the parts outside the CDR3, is EAEVAQSPRYKITEKSQAVAFWCDPISGHATLYWYRQILGQGPELLVQFQDESVVDDSQLPKDRFSAERLKGVDSTLKIQPAELGDSAMYLCASSPGSGYTFGSGTRLTVV.

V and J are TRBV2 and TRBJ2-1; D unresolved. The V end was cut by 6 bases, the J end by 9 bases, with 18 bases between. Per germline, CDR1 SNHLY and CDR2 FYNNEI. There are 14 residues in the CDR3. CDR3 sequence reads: CASSWKLISSEQFF. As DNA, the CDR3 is TGTGCCAGCAGCTGGAAACTAATAAGCAGTGAGCAGTTCTTC.

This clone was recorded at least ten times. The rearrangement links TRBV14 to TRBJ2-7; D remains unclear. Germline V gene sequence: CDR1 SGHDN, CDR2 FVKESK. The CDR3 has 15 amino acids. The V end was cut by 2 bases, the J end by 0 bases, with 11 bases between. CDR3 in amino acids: CASSQNRSSSYEQYF. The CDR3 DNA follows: TGTGCCAGCAGCCAAAACAGATCGAGCTCCTACGAGCAGTACTTC.

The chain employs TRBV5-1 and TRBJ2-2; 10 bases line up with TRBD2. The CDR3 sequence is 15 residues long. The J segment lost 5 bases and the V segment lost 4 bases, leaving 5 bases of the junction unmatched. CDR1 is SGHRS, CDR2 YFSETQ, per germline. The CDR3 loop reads CASSLAGAVTGELFF. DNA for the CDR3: TGCGCCAGCAGCCTAGCGGGAGCGGTGACCGGGGAGCTGTTTTTT.

The chain's CDR3 is CASSLAGPSLVGEQYF. CDR3 in DNA: TGTGCCAGCAGCTTAGCGGGCCCCTCCTTGGTGGGGGAGCAGTACTTC. The chain employs TRBV7-2 and TRBJ2-7; no clear D gene. The ends were cut back, 0 bases at V and 7 bases at J, with 19 bases in the middle. The CDR3 runs to 16 residues. CDR1 is SGHTA, CDR2 FQGNSA, per germline.

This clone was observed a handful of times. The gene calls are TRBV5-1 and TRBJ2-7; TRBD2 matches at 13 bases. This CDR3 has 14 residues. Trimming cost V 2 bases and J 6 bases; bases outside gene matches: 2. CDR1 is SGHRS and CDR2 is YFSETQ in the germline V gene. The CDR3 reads CASSLTSGRGEQYF. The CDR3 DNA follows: TGCGCCAGCAGCTTAACTAGCGGGAGGGGCGAGCAGTACTTC.

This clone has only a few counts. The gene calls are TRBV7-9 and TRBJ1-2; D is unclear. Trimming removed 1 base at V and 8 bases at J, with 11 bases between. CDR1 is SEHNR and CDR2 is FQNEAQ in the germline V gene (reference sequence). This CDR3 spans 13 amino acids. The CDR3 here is CASSLEARGGYTF. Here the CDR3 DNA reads TGTGCCAGCAGCTTAGAGGCTCGAGGAGGCTACACCTTC.

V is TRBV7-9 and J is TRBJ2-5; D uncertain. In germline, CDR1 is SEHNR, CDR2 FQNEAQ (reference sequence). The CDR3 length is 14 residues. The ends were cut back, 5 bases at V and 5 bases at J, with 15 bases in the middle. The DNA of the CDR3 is TGTGCCAGCAGCCCCATCATGACCCGGGAGACCCAGTACTTC. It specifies CASSPIMTRETQYF.

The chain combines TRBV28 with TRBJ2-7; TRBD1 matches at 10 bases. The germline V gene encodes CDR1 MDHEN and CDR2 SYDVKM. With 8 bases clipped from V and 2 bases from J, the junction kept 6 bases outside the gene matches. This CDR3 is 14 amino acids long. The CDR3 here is CASADRGPTYEQYF. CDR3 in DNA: TGTGCCAGCGCTGACAGGGGGCCTACCTACGAGCAGTACTTC.

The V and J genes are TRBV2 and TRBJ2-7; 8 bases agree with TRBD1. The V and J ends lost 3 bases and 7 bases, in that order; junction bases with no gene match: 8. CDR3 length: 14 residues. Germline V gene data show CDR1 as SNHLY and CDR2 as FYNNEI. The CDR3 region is CASSDGVRGPEQYF. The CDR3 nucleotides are TGTGCCAGCAGTGATGGTGTCAGGGGGCCTGAGCAGTACTTC.

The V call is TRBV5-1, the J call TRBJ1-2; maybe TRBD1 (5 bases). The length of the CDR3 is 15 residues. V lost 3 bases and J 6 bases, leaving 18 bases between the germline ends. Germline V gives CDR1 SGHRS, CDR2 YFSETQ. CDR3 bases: TGCGCCAGCAGCTCGCAACCGGGGCAAGAAAATGGCTACACCTTC. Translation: CASSSQPGQENGYTF.